This paragraph reports one T cell receptor (beta chain). Its target is unknown. The sample comes from a study of shared clonotypes between healthy human individuals. Study at large: Three plates were used per donor for CD4 naive, three for CD4 memory, two for CD8 naive and one for CD8 memory.

Data came from immunoSEQ multiplex PCR; TCRdb stores just in-frame clones and leaves some out. Of millions of clones in the sample, approximately 94% were seen once. The CDR3 has 18 amino acids. V shed 2 bases, J shed 4 bases, and the junction held 16 bases outside the gene matches. Per the germline V gene, CDR1 is MNHEY and CDR2 is SMNVEV (reference sequence). CD8 cells classed as naive were CD45RO-negative and positively selected for CCR7, excluding terminally differentiated effector memory CD45RA+ cells. Notes on the study in general: Collection of samples was limited to blood; tissue repertoires likely differ. Even with large depth, rarefaction showed that sorted-subset sequencing was incomplete.

The rearrangement uses TRBV27 and TRBJ2-5, with 7 bases identical to TRBD2. The receptor was derived from a young man in good health. Sequenced sample: naive CD8+ T cells sorted from blood. CDR3 loop: CASSLMAVAGEFRETQYF. In DNA form, the CDR3 reads TGTGCCAGCAGTTTAATGGCTGTGGCGGGGGAATTCCGAGAGACCCAGTACTTC.